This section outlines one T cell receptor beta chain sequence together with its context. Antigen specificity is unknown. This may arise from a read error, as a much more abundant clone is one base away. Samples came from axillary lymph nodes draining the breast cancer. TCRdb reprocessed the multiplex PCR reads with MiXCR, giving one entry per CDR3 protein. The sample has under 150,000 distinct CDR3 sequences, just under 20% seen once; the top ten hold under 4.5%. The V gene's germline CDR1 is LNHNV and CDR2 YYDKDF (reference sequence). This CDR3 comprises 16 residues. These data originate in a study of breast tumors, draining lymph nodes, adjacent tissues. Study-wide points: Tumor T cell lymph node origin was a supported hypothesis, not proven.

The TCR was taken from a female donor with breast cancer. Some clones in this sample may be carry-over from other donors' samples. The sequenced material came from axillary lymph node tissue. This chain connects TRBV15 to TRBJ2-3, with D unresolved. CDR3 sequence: CASSTMTPFNTDTQYF. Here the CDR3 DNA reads TGTGCCTCCAGCACAATGACACCATTTAACACAGATACGCAGTATTTT.